The 29 T cell receptor beta chains below come from one sample, sequenced in a study of metastatic and nonmetastatic thyroid tumors. With MiXCR, TCRdb called clones anew from the PCR reads. The sample holds about 30,000 clones, under 4.5% seen once. Patients had received no treatment of any kind before thyroid surgery. Sample: blood. These TCRs come from a female donor with papillary thyroid cancer or a benign thyroid nodule (not recorded which). Some clones in this sample may be carry-over from other donors' samples.

This clone was picked up many times. The rearrangement joins TRBV20-1 to TRBJ1-6, with TRBD1 identical over 7 bases. The trim removed 5 bases at V and 7 bases at J, leaving 5 bases unmatched. The CDR3 totals 13 residues. Germline V lookup: CDR1 DFQATT, CDR2 SNEGSKA (reference sequence). The CDR3 reads CSAPTGNNSPLHF. CDR3 in DNA: TGCAGTGCTCCGACAGGGAACAATTCACCCCTCCACTTT.

The rearrangement uses TRBV25-1 and TRBJ1-2; possibly TRBD1 for D (6 bases). This CDR3 is 12 amino acids long. With 8 bases removed from V and 6 bases from J, the gap between germline ends came to 13 bases. CDR1 and CDR2 from the germline V gene are MGHDK and SYGVNS. The CDR3 DNA reads TGTGCCAGCTCTCCGACAGGAGATGGCTACACCTTC. Amino acids: CASSPTGDGYTF.

This clone was seen only a few times. This chain connects TRBV19 to TRBJ1-2; no firm D call. V was shortened by 4 bases and J by 8 bases, with 11 bases between the two germline ends. Germline CDR1 and CDR2: LNHDA and SQIVND (reference sequence). The CDR3 is 12 amino acids. As DNA, the CDR3 is TGTGCCAGTAGTACAGGACTTGACGGCTACACCTTC. It encodes CASSTGLDGYTF.

This clone came up a few times. This chain joins TRBV11-2 and TRBJ2-3, with D possibly being TRBD2 (5 bases). The germline V and J ends were trimmed by 4 bases and 2 bases, with 13 bases remaining between them. Germline CDR1 SGHAT, CDR2 FQNNGV. The CDR3 sequence is 15 residues long. Here the CDR3 DNA reads TGTGCCAGCAGCTATGGACTGGCCTTCACAGATACGCAGTATTTT. Its translation: CASSYGLAFTDTQYF.

By sample fraction, this clone is medium-sized. The chain joins TRBV27 to TRBJ1-1, with D tentatively TRBD1 (6 bases). Per the germline V gene, CDR1 is MNHEY and CDR2 is SMNVEV (reference sequence). The CDR3 sequence is 15 residues long. Trimming removed 1 base from V and 4 bases from J, with 13 bases in between. The CDR3 DNA is TGTGCCAGCAGTTTATATGCGGGGGCCACCACTGAAGCTTTCTTT. It is translated as CASSLYAGATTEAFF.

In its sample, this clone was seen many times. V is TRBV3-1 and J is TRBJ2-7; tentatively, D is TRBD1 or TRBD2 (5 bases each). CDR1 and CDR2 from the germline V gene are LGHDT and YNNKEL (reference sequence). V was cut by 1 base and J by 4 bases, with 11 bases left in between. The CDR3 consists of 14 residues. The CDR3 nucleotides read TGTGCCAGCAGCCAAGTGTGGGGGTCGTACGAGCAGTACTTC. It yields the protein CASSQVWGSYEQYF.

This clone was detected many times. DNA of the CDR3: TGTGCCAGCAGCTTGGACGGGACAGGGTACTACGAGCAGTACTTC. Protein sequence: CASSLDGTGYYEQYF. The rearrangement uses TRBV5-5 and TRBJ2-7, with TRBD1 identical over 9 bases. The CDR3 length is 15 residues. The V segment lost 0 bases and the J segment 3 bases; nucleotides outside the gene matches: 4. Germline V gene sequence: CDR1 SGHKS, CDR2 YYEKEE (reference sequence).

There are many counts of this clone. V and J are TRBV10-3 and TRBJ2-7; D is undetermined. The ends were cut back, 8 bases at V and 2 bases at J, with 10 bases in the middle. Per the germline V gene, CDR1 is ENHRY and CDR2 is SYGVKD. The CDR3 contains 12 residues. The chain's CDR3 is CAIAEATYEQYV. For the CDR3, the DNA is TGTGCCATCGCCGAAGCCACCTACGAGCAGTACGTC.

This clone was counted a few times. The V call is TRBV6-2 or TRBV6-3, the J call TRBJ2-7; 8 nucleotides align to TRBD2. Looked up from germline, CDR1 is MNHEY and CDR2 is SVGEGT. V dropped 4 bases and J dropped 5; count of bases not matched to a gene: 7. The CDR3 is 14 residues long. The DNA of the CDR3 is TGTGCCAGCAGTTCAAGCGGGAGTGACGACGAGCAGTACTTC. Translation gives CASSSSGSDDEQYF.

This clone is judged medium-sized (0.01 to 0.1%). The chain recombines TRBV28 with TRBJ2-2, with 9 bases fitting TRBD1. Per the germline V gene, CDR1 is MDHEN and CDR2 is SYDVKM. The CDR3 runs to 15 residues. V trimming: 2 bases; J trimming: 8 bases; junction bases outside the gene matches: 6. In DNA form, the CDR3 reads TGTGCCAGCAGTTTACACCGGGACAGGGTTGGGGAGCTGTTTTTT. The encoded protein is CASSLHRDRVGELFF.

This clone appeared a few times. Being one base from a much bigger clone, this may be a read error. V usage is TRBV5-6 and J usage is TRBJ2-5; D is undetermined. This CDR3 spans 14 amino acids. CDR1 and CDR2 (germline): SGHDT, YYEEEE. The V end was cut by 2 bases, the J end by 3 bases, with 11 bases between. The CDR3 DNA reads TGTGCCAGCAGCTTTGCCCTAGTCAAAGAGACCCAGTACTTC. This encodes CASSFALVKETQYF.

The gene calls are TRBV5-1 and TRBJ1-2; D not certain. Trimming removed 0 bases from V and 0 bases from J, with 15 bases in between. The CDR3 is made up of 17 amino acids. Germline V gives CDR1 SGHRS, CDR2 YFSETQ. The CDR3 nucleotides read TGCGCCAGCAGCTTGGCCTTTTCTGGCACCCCTAACTATGGCTACACCTTC. Amino acid sequence: CASSLAFSGTPNYGYTF. The full variable domain, with the rest looked up from reference TRBV5-1 and TRBJ1-2, is KAGVTQTPRYLIKTRGQQVTLSCSPISGHRSVSWYQQTPGQGLQFLFEYFSETQRNKGNFPGRFSGRQFSNSRSEMNVSTLELGDSALYLCASSLAFSGTPNYGYTFGSGTRLTVV.

This clone was observed a few times. This is likely a read error, given that the CDR3 carries no conserved phenylalanine or tryptophan at its end. V usage is TRBV27 and J usage is TRBJ2-5, with 9 bases matching TRBD1. The germline V gene encodes CDR1 MNHEY and CDR2 SMNVEV (reference sequence). The CDR3 is made up of 13 amino acids. Trimming took 8 bases from V and 5 from J; bases not matched to a gene: 6. The CDR3 protein is CASYSDRGETQYS. In DNA, the CDR3 is TGTGCCAGCTACTCAGACAGGGGGGAGACCCAGTACTCC.

This chain connects TRBV11-2 to TRBJ2-1, with D possibly being TRBD1 (5 bases). The germline V and J ends were trimmed by 5 bases and 3 bases, with 8 bases remaining between them. Germline CDR1 SGHAT, CDR2 FQNNGV. This CDR3 spans 13 amino acids. CDR3 coding DNA: TGTGCCAGCAGCAGACAGCTCTACAATGAGCAGTTCTTC. It yields the protein CASSRQLYNEQFF.

This clone counts as medium-sized. This sequence joins TRBV28 and TRBJ1-5, with TRBD1 matching 8 bases. The CDR3 is 15 amino acids. Germline loops: CDR1 MDHEN, CDR2 SYDVKM. V lost 5 bases and J lost 1; bases outside the gene matches: 4. The CDR3 DNA reads as TGTGCCAGCAGTCCAGGGGGCGAAAGCAATCAGCCCCAGCATTTT. Encoded protein: CASSPGGESNQPQHF.

Only a few counts were recorded for this clone. The chain links TRBV6-1 to TRBJ2-1; the D is unclear. Germline V gene lookup returns CDR1 MNHNS and CDR2 SASEGT. V dropped 8 bases and J dropped 4 bases, with 15 bases sitting between them. The CDR3 spans 14 residues. The CDR3 here is CASREVGVYNEQFF. The CDR3 bases are TGTGCCAGCCGAGAGGTTGGGGTTTACAATGAGCAGTTCTTC.

In its sample, this clone was seen many times. The rearrangement uses TRBV28 and TRBJ2-7, with TRBD1 matching 8 bases. V dropped 2 bases and J dropped 3; count of bases not matched to a gene: 18. The CDR3 is made up of 19 amino acids. Germline loops: CDR1 MDHEN, CDR2 SYDVKM. CDR3 in amino acids: CASSLILRGTGILNYEQYF. In DNA, the CDR3 is TGTGCCAGCAGTTTAATACTCAGGGGGACAGGCATCCTCAACTACGAGCAGTACTTC.

This clone was counted at least ten times. The chain has TRBV20-1 and TRBJ2-3; 12 bases align to TRBD1. This CDR3 region has 15 residues. V was clipped by 6 bases and J by 5 bases; unmatched bases: 9. Looked up from germline, CDR1 is DFQATT and CDR2 is SNEGSKA (reference sequence). CDR3 sequence reads: CSARWDRGPGDTQYF. In DNA form, the CDR3 reads TGCAGTGCCCGATGGGACAGGGGGCCTGGAGATACGCAGTATTTT.

This sequence joins TRBV24-1 and TRBJ2-1, with 12 positions matching TRBD2. In germline, CDR1 is KGHDR, CDR2 SFDVKD. V lost 2 bases to trimming and J lost 4 bases; unmatched junction nucleotides: 20. The CDR3 length is 22 residues. CDR3 residues: CATSDSTSSGTASGRGYNEQFF. In nucleotides, the CDR3 is TGTGCCACCAGTGATTCCACATCCTCCGGGACGGCTAGCGGGAGGGGATACAATGAGCAGTTCTTC.

CDR3 coding DNA: TGTGCCAGTAGTATAGGTCGAGCAGGCGGGAGGGCCGGGCGCACAGATACGCAGTATTTT. Encoded protein: CASSIGRAGGRAGRTDTQYF. V and J are TRBV19 and TRBJ2-3; TRBD2 matches 9 bases. The germline V gene has CDR1 LNHDA and CDR2 SQIVND (reference sequence). The CDR3 extends over 20 amino acids. V lost 1 base to trimming and J lost 1 base; unmatched junction nucleotides: 15.

This clone occurred many times. This chain uses TRBV6-1 with TRBJ2-2, with D tentatively TRBD2 (5 bases). V lost 5 bases to trimming and J lost 3 bases, with 13 bases between them. Germline V gives CDR1 MNHNS, CDR2 SASEGT. The CDR3 has 15 residues. CDR3 residues: CASSPGGLDTGELFF. The CDR3 nucleotides read TGTGCCAGCAGTCCTGGAGGACTTGACACCGGGGAGCTGTTTTTT.

This clone is medium-sized in the sample. The rearrangement joins TRBV2 to TRBJ2-7, with D uncertain. CDR1 SNHLY and CDR2 FYNNEI come from the germline V gene. With 3 bases removed from V and 3 bases from J, the gap between germline ends came to 6 bases. This CDR3 spans 12 amino acids. The CDR3 nucleotides are TGTGCCAGCAGTGACGAACGCTACGAGCAGTACTTC. Its translation: CASSDERYEQYF. Full variable domain (outside the CDR3, taken from reference TRBV2 and TRBJ2-7): EPEVTQTPSHQVTQMGQEVILRCVPISNHLYFYWYRQILGQKVEFLVSFYNNEISEKSEIFDDQFSVERPDGSNFTLKIRSTKLEDSAMYFCASSDERYEQYFGPGTRLTVT.

This clone is judged medium-sized. This sequence joins TRBV27 and TRBJ2-1; 8 bases map to TRBD2. Germline CDR1 MNHEY, CDR2 SMNVEV (reference sequence). CDR3 size: 16 residues. The V segment lost 4 bases and the J segment 4 bases; nucleotides outside the gene matches: 9. The CDR3 DNA follows: TGTGCCAGCAGTTCCCCCCTAGCGGGTAAATACAATGAGCAGTTCTTC. It translates to CASSSPLAGKYNEQFF.

This clone has more than one count but fewer than ten. J is TRBJ1-1 and V is TRBV12-3 or TRBV12-4; D not certain. Trimming took off 6 bases at V and 0 bases at J, with 17 bases between the two ends. This CDR3 comprises 16 residues. DNA of the CDR3: TGTGCCAGCAGGGGAGGTATTTGGACCCTGAACACTGAAGCTTTCTTT. Its protein product is CASRGGIWTLNTEAFF.

This clone has ten or more counts. The chain combines TRBV30 with TRBJ1-1, with a weak D call TRBD1 (5 bases). Trimming removed 1 base at V and 5 bases at J, with 14 bases between. This CDR3 is 14 amino acids long. The V gene's germline CDR1 is GTSNPN and CDR2 SVGIG (reference sequence). The CDR3 region is CAWSDGGWATEAFF. CDR3 coding DNA: TGTGCCTGGAGTGACGGGGGATGGGCGACTGAAGCTTTCTTT.

Ten or more counts support this clone. The rearrangement joins TRBV20-1 to TRBJ1-1; TRBD1 matches 7 bases. V trimming: 6 bases; J trimming: 3 bases; junction bases outside the gene matches: 7. Germline V gives CDR1 DFQATT, CDR2 SNEGSKA (reference sequence). CDR3 length: 13 amino acids. CDR3 nucleotide sequence: TGCAGTGCGGGGGGGCAGGGGGACACTGAAGCTTTCTTT. Protein product: CSAGGQGDTEAFF.

There are many counts of this clone. This rearrangement joins TRBV2 to TRBJ1-1; D might be TRBD1 (5 bases). Germline V gene sequence: CDR1 SNHLY, CDR2 FYNNEI. The CDR3 runs to 12 residues. Between the trimmed V and J ends, which lost 6 bases and 6 bases, there was a span of 11 bases. DNA for the CDR3: TGTGCCAGCAGAAACGGGGGTGCTGAAGCTTTCTTT. As protein: CASRNGGAEAFF.

The table lists this clone with many counts. It may be a read error: a sequence one base away is much more abundant. The chain is built from TRBV7-3 and TRBJ2-2; D not certain. Germline V gives CDR1 SGHTA, CDR2 FQGTGA. V lost 5 bases and J lost 6, with 13 bases in between. The CDR3 has 14 residues. The DNA of the CDR3 is TGTGCCAGCAGCCCCCAGGCTAGTTCCGGGGAGCTGTTTTTT. This translates into CASSPQASSGELFF.

This clone is medium-sized (0.01 to 0.1%). The rearrangement links TRBV6-1 to TRBJ2-7, with D perhaps being TRBD1 or TRBD2 (5 bases each). V was clipped by 0 bases and J by 4 bases, with 13 bases between them. Germline CDR1 is MNHNS and CDR2 is SASEGT. The CDR3 runs to 15 residues. CDR3 nucleotide sequence: TGTGCCAGCAGTGAAGCCGGGACCGACGGTTACGAGCAGTACTTC. The encoded protein is CASSEAGTDGYEQYF.